The 23 T cell receptor beta chains below come from one sample, sequenced in a study of CD8 T cells in Susac syndrome. After extraction with the RNeasy kit, roughly 0.45 to 1 ug of the RNA was reverse transcribed using random hexamers. TCRdb re-called the immunoSEQ multiplex PCR reads with MiXCR, one entry per CDR3 protein. The sample contains tens of thousands of distinct CDR3 sequences, roughly 93% of which appear only once. The sequencing input was CD4+ T cells from PBMCs. The receptors were sampled from a human donor with Susac syndrome.

The V gene is TRBV6-5, the J gene TRBJ2-1, with 8 nucleotides matching TRBD1. This CDR3 comprises 15 residues. From germline, CDR1 is MNHEY and CDR2 SVGAGI. V lost 5 bases to trimming and J lost 6 bases; unmatched junction nucleotides: 9. CDR3 coding DNA: TGTGCCAGCAGTGGGAGGACAGGGCTCCCCAATGAGCAGTTCTTC. It is translated as CASSGRTGLPNEQFF.

J is TRBJ2-5 and V is TRBV11-2; 8 bases align to TRBD1. V lost 1 base and J lost 1; bases outside the gene matches: 2. The CDR3 runs to 15 residues. CDR1 is SGHAT, CDR2 FQNNGV, per germline. In DNA form, the CDR3 reads TGTGCCAGCAGCTTAGCGGGGACAGGCCAAGAGACCCAGTACTTC. It encodes CASSLAGTGQETQYF.

The chain recombines TRBV20-1 with TRBJ2-1, with 7 positions matching TRBD2. This CDR3 has 14 residues. Germline lookup yields CDR1 DFQATT and CDR2 SNEGSKA (reference sequence). The V gene end was trimmed by 5 bases and the J gene end by 4 bases; junction bases not matched to a gene: 8. The CDR3 spells CSAPGGGVYNEQFF. DNA of the CDR3: TGCAGTGCTCCCGGGGGAGGGGTATACAATGAGCAGTTCTTC.

This chain uses TRBV13 with TRBJ1-4; D not certain. Germline V gene data show CDR1 as PRHDT and CDR2 as FYEKMQ (reference sequence). The CDR3 extends over 13 amino acids. V gave up 3 bases and J gave up 1 base, with 3 bases separating them. The CDR3 protein is CASSFLTNEKLFF. The CDR3 DNA follows: TGTGCCAGCAGCTTTTTAACTAATGAAAAACTGTTTTTT.

The chain combines TRBV6-5 with TRBJ1-3; weak D call: TRBD1 (5 bases). CDR3 length: 14 residues. CDR1 and CDR2 from the germline V gene are MNHEY and SVGAGI. The ends were cut back, 6 bases at V and 5 bases at J, with 14 bases in the middle. CDR3 DNA sequence: TGTGCCAGCAGGTCCCAGGGAGGGCGAAACACCATATATTTT. This gives the protein CASRSQGGRNTIYF.

The gene calls are TRBV6-2 or TRBV6-3 and TRBJ1-2; TRBD1 might be the D (6 bases). V lost 6 bases and J lost 4, with 12 bases in between. The length of the CDR3 is 13 residues. Germline lookup yields CDR1 MNHEY and CDR2 SVGEGT. Written as DNA, the CDR3 is TGTGCCAGCAGGTCTACAGGGCTCTATGGCTACACCTTC. Its translation: CASRSTGLYGYTF.

The chain is built from TRBV5-1 and TRBJ2-5; TRBD1 agrees at 7 bases. Germline CDR1 reads SGHRS; CDR2 reads YFSETQ. V was clipped by 4 bases and J by 2 bases; unmatched bases: 11. CDR3 length: 16 amino acids. The CDR3 sequence: CASSPRGQARQETQYF. As DNA, the CDR3 is TGCGCCAGCAGCCCAAGAGGACAGGCTCGACAAGAGACCCAGTACTTC.

This chain joins TRBV20-1 and TRBJ2-1; 13 bases match TRBD2. The CDR3 consists of 17 residues. Germline CDR1 DFQATT, CDR2 SNEGSKA (reference sequence). V lost 1 base, J lost 7 bases, and 10 bases stayed unmatched. CDR3 nucleotides: TGCAGTGCTAGAGGGATTCCGACTAGCGGGGGGTATAATGAGCAGTTCTTC. Its protein is CSARGIPTSGGYNEQFF.

This chain joins TRBV7-2 and TRBJ1-2, with TRBD1 matching 7 bases. The V gene end was trimmed by 5 bases and the J gene end by 6 bases; junction bases not matched to a gene: 6. The CDR3 sequence is 13 residues long. CDR1 is SGHTA, CDR2 FQGNSA, per germline. As DNA, the CDR3 is TGTGCCAGCAGCCCCCGACAGGGCGATGGCTACACCTTC. Translating gives CASSPRQGDGYTF. Looking up the rest from reference TRBV7-2 and TRBJ1-2 gives the full variable domain: GAGVSQSPSNKVTEKGKDVELRCDPISGHTALYWYRQSLGQGLEFLIYFQGNSAPDKSGLPSDRFSAERTGGSVSTLTIQRTQQEDSAVYLCASSPRQGDGYTFGSGTRLTVV.

The chain carries TRBV20-1 and TRBJ2-3, with D perhaps matching TRBD1 or TRBD2 (5 bases each). Trimming stripped 1 base from V and 6 bases from J, with 14 bases between. This CDR3 has 14 amino acids. Germline V gene sequence: CDR1 DFQATT, CDR2 SNEGSKA (reference sequence). The CDR3 DNA is TGCAGTGCTAGAGCTGAGGGGTTTAGGGATACGCAGTATTTT. Protein sequence: CSARAEGFRDTQYF.

The chain has TRBV6-2 or TRBV6-3 and TRBJ1-5, with D possibly matching TRBD1 (5 bases). CDR1 and CDR2 from the germline V gene are MNHEY and SVGEGT. Trimming cost V 6 bases and J 0 bases, with 9 bases left between them. The CDR3 length is 14 residues. The CDR3 loop reads CASRTGGSNQPQHF. CDR3 coding DNA: TGTGCCAGCAGAACGGGGGGTAGCAATCAGCCCCAGCATTTT.

The rearrangement uses TRBV6-5 and TRBJ1-1; possibly TRBD1 for D (5 bases). Trimming removed 0 bases at V and 0 bases at J, with 11 bases between. Looked up from germline, CDR1 is MNHEY and CDR2 is SVGAGI. The CDR3 is 16 residues long. The CDR3 sequence: CASSYSEGIMNTEAFF. CDR3 bases: TGTGCCAGCAGTTACTCGGAGGGGATCATGAACACTGAAGCTTTCTTT.

This chain joins TRBV15 and TRBJ1-5; no clear D. Germline V CDR1 and CDR2: LNHNV, YYDKDF (reference sequence). With 0 bases removed from V and 3 bases from J, the gap between germline ends came to 6 bases. This CDR3 region has 14 residues. The DNA of the CDR3 is TGTGCCACCAGCAGAGACAGATTCAATCAGCCCCAGCATTTT. The encoded protein is CATSRDRFNQPQHF. The variable domain in full, completed from reference TRBV15 and TRBJ1-5, reads DAMVIQNPRYQVTQFGKPVTLSCSQTLNHNVMYWYQQKSSQAPKLLFHYYDKDFNNEADTPDNFQSRRPNTSFCFLDIRSPGLGDTAMYLCATSRDRFNQPQHFGDGTRLSIL.

The gene calls are TRBV4-2 and TRBJ1-1; D not resolved. Germline V lookup: CDR1 LGHNA, CDR2 YNFKEQ. The CDR3 has 18 residues. The V and J ends lost 5 bases and 3 bases respectively, with 25 bases between them. The CDR3 protein is CASSWKVAAGSEDTEAFF. CDR3 in DNA: TGTGCCAGCAGCTGGAAAGTGGCAGCGGGGAGTGAGGACACTGAAGCTTTCTTT.

This clonotype was seen just once. The chain couples TRBV28 to TRBJ2-3; 9 bases match TRBD2. V shed 2 bases, J shed 0 bases, and the junction held 6 bases outside the gene matches. CDR1 MDHEN and CDR2 SYDVKM come from the germline V gene. This CDR3 contains 17 residues. The CDR3 sequence is CASSLDPRGGSTDTQYF. Here the CDR3 DNA reads TGTGCCAGCAGTTTAGACCCGCGGGGGGGGAGCACAGATACGCAGTATTTT.

The genes are TRBV18 and TRBJ1-6; D perhaps matches TRBD1 (5 bases). The CDR3 spans 13 residues. The V gene lost 3 bases and the J gene lost 11 bases, with 11 bases spanning the gap. Germline V CDR1 and CDR2: KGHSH, LQKENI. This chain's CDR3 is CASSPGGGAPLHF. CDR3 nucleotide sequence: TGTGCCAGCTCACCGGGAGGAGGGGCACCCCTCCACTTT.

This chain joins TRBV6-5 and TRBJ1-1; weak D call: TRBD1 (5 bases). CDR1 MNHEY and CDR2 SVGAGI come from the germline V gene. V lost 2 bases and J 6 bases, leaving 13 bases between the germline ends. The CDR3 is 14 residues long. The CDR3 is CASSYHHEQAEAFF. The CDR3 coding sequence is TGTGCCAGCAGTTACCACCACGAACAGGCTGAAGCTTTCTTT.

The gene calls are TRBV19 and TRBJ1-2; no firm D call. Looked up from germline, CDR1 is LNHDA and CDR2 is SQIVND (reference sequence). The CDR3 has 12 residues. V gave up 3 bases and J gave up 4 bases, with 6 bases separating them. The CDR3 nucleotides read TGTGCCAGTAGTATTTACGGCTATGGCTACACCTTC. This gives the protein CASSIYGYGYTF.

The chain links TRBV30 to TRBJ2-3; TRBD2 aligns across 8 bases. The germline V gene encodes CDR1 GTSNPN and CDR2 SVGIG (reference sequence). This CDR3 has 18 amino acids. V shed 3 bases, J shed 0 bases, and the junction held 14 bases outside the gene matches. In DNA, the CDR3 is TGTGCCTGGAGATCCGGGACTAGAAACTCCCCTAGCACAGATACGCAGTATTTT. The encoded protein is CAWRSGTRNSPSTDTQYF.

The chain combines TRBV5-1 with TRBJ2-1; 8 nucleotides align to TRBD2. The germline V gene has CDR1 SGHRS and CDR2 YFSETQ. The V and J ends lost 4 bases and 2 bases, in that order; junction bases with no gene match: 8. This CDR3 spans 16 amino acids. The CDR3 is CASSIASGGTYNEQFF. CDR3 coding DNA: TGCGCCAGCAGCATAGCCTCGGGGGGGACCTACAATGAGCAGTTCTTC. Together with reference TRBV5-1 and TRBJ2-1, the CDR3 gives the full variable domain: KAGVTQTPRYLIKTRGQQVTLSCSPISGHRSVSWYQQTPGQGLQFLFEYFSETQRNKGNFPGRFSGRQFSNSRSEMNVSTLELGDSALYLCASSIASGGTYNEQFFGPGTRLTVL.

This chain connects TRBV7-2 to TRBJ1-5, with D perhaps matching TRBD1 (6 bases). This CDR3 spans 16 amino acids. Trimming left V 1 base short and J 2 bases short, with 12 bases between. CDR1 is SGHTA, CDR2 FQGNSA, per germline. CDR3 sequence reads: CASSLGGGVGNQPQHF. Written as DNA, the CDR3 is TGTGCCAGCAGCTTAGGAGGGGGTGTGGGCAATCAGCCCCAGCATTTT. The full variable domain, its missing parts supplied by reference TRBV7-2 and TRBJ1-5, is GAGVSQSPSNKVTEKGKDVELRCDPISGHTALYWYRQSLGQGLEFLIYFQGNSAPDKSGLPSDRFSAERTGGSVSTLTIQRTQQEDSAVYLCASSLGGGVGNQPQHFGDGTRLSIL.

The chain combines TRBV7-2 with TRBJ2-7; 11 bases match TRBD2. V dropped 5 bases and J dropped 0; count of bases not matched to a gene: 15. This CDR3 has 19 residues. Germline lookup yields CDR1 SGHTA and CDR2 FQGNSA. The CDR3 nucleotides are TGTGCCAGCAGCAGATCTTACTCCCTAGCGGGGGGAGTCTCCTACGAGCAGTACTTC. It yields the protein CASSRSYSLAGGVSYEQYF.

The rearrangement links TRBV5-1 to TRBJ1-1; D perhaps matches TRBD1 (5 bases). The ends were cut back, 3 bases at V and 4 bases at J, with 16 bases in the middle. The germline gives CDR1 SGHRS, CDR2 YFSETQ. The CDR3 is 15 amino acids. CDR3 nucleotide sequence: TGCGCCAGCAGCTGGGGGAGGGGTCGACCCACTGAAGCTTTCTTT. Translation: CASSWGRGRPTEAFF.